This T cell receptor beta chain emerged from a study of Graves' ophthalmopathy and Graves' hyperthyroidism (dated by TCRdb to 2017 to 2018). With regard to the full study: Stable hyperthyroidism was defined as no progression to ophthalmopathy within 18 months of follow-up. In total, 135 blood samples were TCR-sequenced: 43 ophthalmopathy, roughly 80 hyperthyroidism and about 17 hyperthyroidism-to-ophthalmopathy patients. To explore V-J signatures that distinguish ophthalmopathy from hyperthyroidism, a discovery set of 95 to 100 patients was enrolled, made up of roughly 41 with ophthalmopathy and 55 to 65 with stable hyperthyroidism. Once sampling was done, hyperthyroidism patients were given methimazole at a starting dose of 30 mg daily, while ophthalmopathy patients were given high-dose intravenous methylprednisolone. An independent validation cohort comprised some 19 hyperthyroidism patients and 15 to 17 patients who later progressed from hyperthyroidism to ophthalmopathy. The study used TCR beta repertoire signatures to distinguish Graves' ophthalmopathy from Graves' hyperthyroidism and to predict progression to ophthalmopathy. In roughly six hyperthyroidism patients, the T-cell repertoire of thyroid tissue was compared with the T-cell repertoire of blood.

Only one count was recorded for this clonotype. Its target antigen remains unknown. The DNA is left out, because the CDR3 cannot be placed on it with certainty; the CDR3 is given as TCRdb lists it. Here is what the overall study found, with its caveats: In validation, the model predicted ophthalmopathy progression with 55% to 71% sensitivity and less than 80% specificity; some twelve predicted patients were CT-confirmed with GO in a median of approximately 6.2 months. In cross-validation, the 13-signature model distinguished ophthalmopathy from stable hyperthyroidism with approximately 90% sensitivity and roughly 81% specificity, while in the test set the corresponding values were about 80% and 75%. No statistical method was used to predetermine the sample size, and group allocation was not hidden from the investigators. Most of the expanded thyroid clonotypes with a frequency above 0.001 were also detected in blood, and it was suggested that the thyroid immune response may be reflected by blood repertoires.

Hyperthyroidism patients were newly diagnosed, were aged 18 to 65 years, and had a disease duration under 2 months. Patients with other autoimmune diseases, uncontrolled infections, pregnancy or lactation were excluded. Diagnosis was based on clinical symptoms, serum thyroxine, TRAb, thyroid ultrasound and orbital computed tomography. Total RNA was extracted with Trizol reagent and quality-checked on an Agilent 2100 Bioanalyzer. For repertoire sequencing, the TCR beta CDR3 regions were amplified from RNA transcripts. The first round was an RT-PCR using HTBI primers with the Qiagen OneStep RT-PCR kit, and this first round was followed by a second-round multiplex PCR, then size selection and purification. Libraries were sequenced paired-end with 100 bp reads on an Illumina HiSeq2000. In the paper's pipeline: Reads were processed with SOAPnuke, discarding reads with adapters, uncalled bases, mean Phred below 15, or no exact constant-primer or identifier match. High-quality paired reads were merged with COPE v1.2.5. Clonotypes were defined as unique nucleotide sequences and were aligned to IMGT TRB V, D and J references using MiTCR v1.1. Only V-J combinations with frequency above 0.0001 were analysed, covering approximately 99% of repertoires. For each V-J combination, a TCR clonal expansion and chaos score was defined as F50 clonal expansion divided by the chaos observed in the TCRdist matrix. Welch's t-statistics and random forest were used to reduce features to about 13 V-J combinations, which were fed into a naive Bayes classifier. The Morisita-Horn index was used to measure how similar the thyroid and blood repertoires were. TCRdb trimmed public reads at Q25 via fastp, called clones via MiXCR and kept in-frame beta chains. For every CDR3 protein sequence, its rows merge into one entry that carries the most common genes and DNA. TCRdb's processing, not the authors' own work, is the source of the V and J calls. The sample table lists over a million distinct CDR3 sequences, about 36% of them with a count of one. The ten top clones hold 11% of the sample.

From the cysteine through the phenylalanine, the CDR3 covers 17 amino acids. In the germline V gene, CDR1 corresponds to WSHSY and CDR2 to SAAADI. The sample taken for sequencing was peripheral blood or thyroid tissue (not recorded which). The TCR originated in an adult man with Graves' hyperthyroidism. This chain is built from TRBV10-2 and TRBJ2-7; the table calls TRBD2, which could not be checked here. The CDR3 has the sequence CACSARDSAGGPYEQYF.